This T cell receptor beta chain emerged from a study of T-cell memory formation after mild COVID-19 (dated by TCRdb to the early 2020s). Regarding the research as a whole: TCR sequence clusters from the two donors were largely donor specific. In a couple of donors, T-cell clones that expanded and contracted after mild COVID-19 were followed by sequencing TCRalpha and TCRbeta repertoires longitudinally. Two young, previously healthy adult volunteers made up the cohort, one male and one female. The full study reports these points: Only a couple of mild cases were covered in the study, and larger cohorts including severe cases with pre-infection samples were considered necessary. SARS-CoV-2 specificity of the second-wave clones peaking on day 37 was not confirmed. Contracting CD4+ clones turned up mainly in the CM and EM memory subsets, whereas EMRA was where CD8+ clones were enriched. Some responding clones were detected in pre-infection memory, which suggested that pre-existing cross-reactive memory T cells had joined the SARS-CoV-2 response. Clones contracting from day 15 to 85 had balanced CD4/CD8 phenotypes, while a second wave expanding from day 15 to 37 was biased towards CD4+.

PBMCs were isolated by Ficoll-Paque density gradient centrifugation. Details on this clonotype: This receptor's antigen is unknown. Base qualities are not at hand, and no much larger clone is one base apart.

The CDR3 goes from the cysteine to the phenylalanine over 12 residues. Only the CDR3 DNA stays, 36 bases, in frame from base 1. V is clipped by 4 bases and J by 10 bases, and the sequence between their germline boundaries is 12 bases long. According to the germline V gene (reference sequence), CDR1 reads SEHNR and CDR2 reads FQNEAQ. Sequenced on an Illumina NovaSeq 6000. Using 5'RACE with constant-segment primers, TCRalpha and TCRbeta cDNA libraries were constructed, with sample barcodes and unique molecular identifiers added in the process. Trizol reagent was used to extract RNA from every sample. Libraries were amplified in two PCR steps, with a second sample barcode and Illumina TruSeq adapters added in the second step. Libraries were sequenced on an Illumina NovaSeq with 2 x 150 bp paired-end reads. In the original analysis: Demultiplexing of reads and collapsing into UMI-guided consensus sequences were performed with migec v1.2.7. Using mixcr v2.1.11, UMI consensuses were aligned to TRA and TRB V and J templates and then assembled into clonotypes. Clonotypes were classified as expanded or contracted when called significant by both edgeR and NoisET, with noise models trained on biological replicates. For edgeR calls, a false discovery rate-adjusted p below 0.01 and a log2 fold-change threshold of 1 were applied. PCA with hierarchical clustering of max-normalized trajectories of the 1000 most abundant clonotypes was used as exploratory dynamics analysis. Separately sequenced CD4+ and CD8+ repertoires were used to assign the CD4 or CD8 phenotype of responding clones. TCRdb reworked the public reads: Q25 trimming with fastp, MiXCR clone assembly, productive beta chains retained. Each entry merges the rows of one CDR3 protein and shows their most common DNA and genes. In this record, the V and J calls reflect TCRdb's handling and not the investigators' own analysis. The sample has about 82,000 distinct CDR3 sequences on record, around 15% of them singletons. About two fifths of the sample is taken by the ten largest.

The chain is encoded by TRBV7-9 joined to TRBJ2-3; a weak D assignment points to TRBD1 (6 bases agree). The clonotype originates from a man between 18 and 35 years old who had mild COVID-19 (a few samples of this study predate the infection). The sample titles of this study are shuffled in the database, so cell type and time point are left out; the donor was told from shared clones. The sequencing sample was made of PBMCs or a T cell subset sorted from them (not recorded which). The nucleotides are TGTGCCAGCAGCTCCGGGACAACGGCGCAGTATTTT. Its protein is CASSSGTTAQYF.